The clone carrying this TCR beta chain was counted a few times. The target antigen is unknown. Profiling relied on immunoSEQ multiplex PCR, and the TCRdb table lists in-frame clones only, not all of them. The sample has approximately 120,000 clones, 88% seen once. This sample was taken from a study of T cell responses to AZD1222 COVID-19 vaccine. General observations from the study: Spike-specific TCR breadth and depth went up after people got two AZD1222 doses. White British people made up most donors, females outnumbered males, and clonal diversity was possibly underestimated.

V was clipped by 3 bases and J by 6 bases, with 8 bases between them. Per germline, CDR1 ENHRY and CDR2 SYGVKD. This CDR3 is built from 13 residues. This receptor was obtained from an adult in good health. The genes are TRBV10-3 and TRBJ2-2; no reliable D call. The sample consisted of peripheral blood, taken on day 0 of AZD1222 vaccination. CDR3 loop: CAISEVQPGELFF. The CDR3 coding sequence is TGTGCCATCAGTGAAGTCCAACCCGGGGAGCTGTTTTTT.